This is a list of T cell receptor beta chains from one sample in a study of blood T cell repertoires in COVID-19. TCRdb's table, derived via immunoSEQ multiplex PCR, lists solely in-frame clones and lacks some. Here the sample spans 150,000 to 200,000 clones, roughly 70% being singletons. Sequenced material: peripheral blood. The receptors were sampled from a woman older than 75 with acute or convalescent COVID-19. CDR3s leave out the opening cysteine and the closing phenylalanine or tryptophan. Fields, in order: J gene, V gene, CDR3 protein.

TRBJ2-7	TRBV4-3	ASSQSLAGGPGYEQY
TRBJ1-1	TRBV19	ASSMGREVTEAF
TRBJ2-1	TRBV29-1	SVEGLAGGNEQF
TRBJ2-5	TRBV5-4	ASSDKQGQETQY
TRBJ1-5	TRBV19	ASSASSGPQH
TRBJ2-1	TRBV30	AWSRDVDEQF
TRBJ1-6	TRBV6-6	ASRSGLFNSPLH
TRBJ1-4	TRBV28	ASSPGQFNEKLF
TRBJ1-5	TRBV5-1	ASSPTGGLGNQPQH
TRBJ2-1	TRBV30	ASLYPSNRNEQF
TRBJ2-1	TRBV6-5	ASSRQGNEQF
TRBJ2-7	TRBV10-3	AISVRGSGEQY
TRBJ2-3	TRBV9	ASSPGTSIADTQY
TRBJ1-1	TRBV7-8	ASRPNVGQGNTEAF
TRBJ2-7	TRBV2	ASRADSYEQY
TRBJ1-3	TRBV9	ASSPPAVQSIY
TRBJ2-7	TRBV28	ASRGTSVTYEQY
TRBJ1-2	TRBV18	ASSPSGDYGYT
TRBJ2-7	TRBV10-3	ASWTGGIHEQY
TRBJ2-7	TRBV7-2	ASSFSFGGSSVSYEQY
TRBJ2-5	TRBV9	ASSSPIGLAGGLLETQY
TRBJ1-1	TRBV30	AWSWSRVSGTEAF
TRBJ1-5	TRBV24-1	ATSDSSGQGFQPQH
TRBJ2-7	TRBV6-5	ASSWSLDSSYEQY
TRBJ1-2	TRBV19	ASRDRDRANYGYT
TRBJ1-2	TRBV6-5	ASSYSSQGHGYT
TRBJ2-3	TRBV4-1	ASSQELAGGPSDTQY
TRBJ2-3	TRBV7-3	ASSLYRVGDTQY
TRBJ2-2	TRBV5-4	ASSLDRGGVTGELF
TRBJ2-7	TRBV11-2	ASSPSIEQY
TRBJ1-2	TRBV19	ASSRGTGSLYGYT
TRBJ2-1	TRBV30	AWMVGLAGALEQF
TRBJ1-2	TRBV7-9	ASTTGLIGYT
TRBJ2-1	TRBV24-1	ATSGFSGRPHEQF
TRBJ2-7	TRBV28	ASSPSGSYEQY